A single T cell receptor beta chain is shown here with its context. In the original workflow: Counts of nucleated cells, estimated from reference gene primer amplification, were obtained. Repertoires were generated with immunoSEQ multiplex PCR, while TCRdb's copy carries only in-frame clones and drops some. The V and J calls and clone size are taken from that table; D and trimming were inferred from the DNA. The sample lists 250,000 to 300,000 clones, approximately 87% occurring once. The record originates from a study of blood T cell repertoires in COVID-19. While infection was still active, Seattle patients were enrolled and then followed longitudinally. The receptor was isolated from a woman between 25 and 40 years old with COVID-19, enrolled during active disease. Sequenced material: peripheral blood.

CDR3 sequence: CSASQETNSPLHF. The CDR3 DNA reads TGCAGTGCTAGTCAGGAAACTAATTCACCCCTCCACTTT. The chain couples TRBV20-1 to TRBJ1-6; D call uncertain. The V gene lost 3 bases and the J gene lost 6 bases, with 9 bases spanning the gap. Germline values: CDR1 DFQATT, CDR2 SNEGSKA (reference sequence). The length of the CDR3 is 13 residues.